A selection of T cell receptor beta chains follows, all from one sample in a study of cytomegalovirus exposure and HLA in healthy donors. Measured with immunoSEQ multiplex PCR; TCRdb has only the in-frame clones, and not every one. The sample shows about 170,000 clones, around 73% of them seen only once. Sequenced: PBMCs. The receptors originated from a woman between 18 and 29 years old in good health and CMV-seropositive. CDR3s include the opening cysteine and the closing phenylalanine or tryptophan. Each record gives: CDR3 DNA, CDR3 protein, J gene, D gene, V gene, clone size. D genes are given only for firm matches. Some rows have no size entry. The others give once, few or many, or a class for an expanded clone.

CDR3 DNA: TGTGCCAGCAGCGTGAGTGGACAGATCTACAATGAGCAGTTCTTC; CDR3 protein: CASSVSGQIYNEQFF; J gene: TRBJ2-1; D gene: NA; V gene: TRBV9; clone size: NA
CDR3 DNA: TGTGCCAGCAGCTCTGGGGGGTCCGATGGGGAGCTGTTTTTT; CDR3 protein: CASSSGGSDGELFF; J gene: TRBJ2-2; D gene: NA; V gene: TRBV5-4; clone size: once
CDR3 DNA: TGCGCCAGCAGCTACGGGAGTCCAAATCAGCCCCAGCATTTT; CDR3 protein: CASSYGSPNQPQHF; J gene: TRBJ1-5; D gene: NA; V gene: TRBV5-1; clone size: once
CDR3 DNA: TGTGCCAGCAGCCAATCTCGGCAGGGTGGAAACACCATATATTTT; CDR3 protein: CASSQSRQGGNTIYF; J gene: TRBJ1-3; D gene: NA; V gene: TRBV4-2; clone size: once
CDR3 DNA: TGTGCCAGTAGTATAGACGGGACAGGGGGTCTTAACACTGAAGCTTTCTTT; CDR3 protein: CASSIDGTGGLNTEAFF; J gene: TRBJ1-1; D gene: TRBD1; V gene: TRBV19; clone size: NA
CDR3 DNA: TGTGCCAGCAGTGACCAGGCTACCAGGGCCCTCCACTTT; CDR3 protein: CASSDQATRALHF; J gene: TRBJ1-6; D gene: NA; V gene: TRBV2; clone size: NA
CDR3 DNA: TGTGCCAGCAGTGACTCGGGTGTTAGGGGCTACACCTTC; CDR3 protein: CASSDSGVRGYTF; J gene: TRBJ1-2; D gene: NA; V gene: TRBV2; clone size: NA
CDR3 DNA: TGTGCCAGCAGTTATGGAAGGGGCTACGAGCAGTACTTC; CDR3 protein: CASSYGRGYEQYF; J gene: TRBJ2-7; D gene: NA; V gene: TRBV6-5; clone size: few
CDR3 DNA: TGTTCCAGCAGCTCGGGACACATCTATGGCTACACCTTC; CDR3 protein: CSSSSGHIYGYTF; J gene: TRBJ1-2; D gene: NA; V gene: TRBV7-9; clone size: NA
CDR3 DNA: TGCGCCAGCAGCCAAGATTCCGGGGGGCTTACTGAAGCTTTCTTT; CDR3 protein: CASSQDSGGLTEAFF; J gene: TRBJ1-1; D gene: NA; V gene: TRBV4-1; clone size: once
CDR3 DNA: TGTGCCAGCAAGAGTCTGGGCAGCGGATATGGCTACACCTTC; CDR3 protein: CASKSLGSGYGYTF; J gene: TRBJ1-2; D gene: NA; V gene: TRBV27; clone size: NA
CDR3 DNA: TGTGCCAGCAGCCCCGAGGCGGGGGGGCTTTATGAGCAGTTCTTC; CDR3 protein: CASSPEAGGLYEQFF; J gene: TRBJ2-1; D gene: TRBD2; V gene: TRBV7-9; clone size: NA
CDR3 DNA: TGTGCCAGCAGCTTACCGGGACTAGATGTGGTTGAGCAGTTCTTC; CDR3 protein: CASSLPGLDVVEQFF; J gene: TRBJ2-1; D gene: TRBD2; V gene: TRBV5-4; clone size: NA
CDR3 DNA: TGTGCCAGTAGTATCACGGACTCCTTGGGGGAAAAACTGTTTTTT; CDR3 protein: CASSITDSLGEKLFF; J gene: TRBJ1-4; D gene: NA; V gene: TRBV19; clone size: NA
CDR3 DNA: TGTGCCAGCGCAGGGTGGGGATCGACTGAAGCTTTCTTT; CDR3 protein: CASAGWGSTEAFF; J gene: TRBJ1-1; D gene: NA; V gene: TRBV7-2; clone size: NA
CDR3 DNA: TGTGCCAGCAGCACCGGCCAGGGTACTAATAGCAATCAGCCCCAGCATTTT; CDR3 protein: CASSTGQGTNSNQPQHF; J gene: TRBJ1-5; D gene: NA; V gene: TRBV5-8; clone size: NA
CDR3 DNA: TGTGCCAGCAGCCCCGTCGGGGGGTTGCAGGGGTTCACTGAAGCTTTCTTT; CDR3 protein: CASSPVGGLQGFTEAFF; J gene: TRBJ1-1; D gene: NA; V gene: TRBV7-9; clone size: NA
CDR3 DNA: TGTGCCACCAGCAGAGATCAAATATCGGGTGAGCAGTACTTC; CDR3 protein: CATSRDQISGEQYF; J gene: TRBJ2-7; D gene: NA; V gene: TRBV15; clone size: NA
CDR3 DNA: TGTGCCAGCAGCTTGGGCGGCAGCCAAGCCAAAAACATTCAGTACTTC; CDR3 protein: CASSLGGSQAKNIQYF; J gene: TRBJ2-4; D gene: NA; V gene: TRBV5-4; clone size: NA
CDR3 DNA: TGTGCCATCAGTGGGGGGGGCGCGAGCTACACTGAAGCTTTCTTT; CDR3 protein: CAISGGGASYTEAFF; J gene: TRBJ1-1; D gene: NA; V gene: TRBV10-3; clone size: NA
CDR3 DNA: TGTGCCAGTAGTAAACAGGGGGCCTATGGCTACACCTTC; CDR3 protein: CASSKQGAYGYTF; J gene: TRBJ1-2; D gene: TRBD1; V gene: TRBV19; clone size: NA
CDR3 DNA: TGTGCCAGCAGGGCTGGGAGTAACACCGGGGAGCTGTTTTTT; CDR3 protein: CASRAGSNTGELFF; J gene: TRBJ2-2; D gene: NA; V gene: TRBV2; clone size: NA
CDR3 DNA: TGCGCCAGCAGTACCGGGACTAGCGGAGAAGAGACCCAGTACTTC; CDR3 protein: CASSTGTSGEETQYF; J gene: TRBJ2-5; D gene: TRBD2; V gene: TRBV5-1; clone size: few
CDR3 DNA: TGTGCCTTTTCGATCGTTCTAGCGGGGGGGCAAGAGACCCAGTACTTC; CDR3 protein: CAFSIVLAGGQETQYF; J gene: TRBJ2-5; D gene: TRBD2; V gene: TRBV30; clone size: NA
CDR3 DNA: TGTGCCAGTAGTATAGCCCAGGGGCGCGAAAAACTGTTTTTT; CDR3 protein: CASSIAQGREKLFF; J gene: TRBJ1-4; D gene: NA; V gene: TRBV19; clone size: NA
CDR3 DNA: TGTGCCTGGAGTACCGACAGCTACGAGCAGTACTTC; CDR3 protein: CAWSTDSYEQYF; J gene: TRBJ2-7; D gene: NA; V gene: TRBV30; clone size: few
CDR3 DNA: TGTGCCAGCAGTTACTCGAGGGACAGGGTTGGTGGCTACACCTTC; CDR3 protein: CASSYSRDRVGGYTF; J gene: TRBJ1-2; D gene: TRBD1; V gene: TRBV6-5; clone size: once
CDR3 DNA: TGTGCCAGCAGTGTGGACAGGGGTCGCTACGAGCAGTACTTC; CDR3 protein: CASSVDRGRYEQYF; J gene: TRBJ2-7; D gene: TRBD1; V gene: TRBV27; clone size: NA
CDR3 DNA: TGCGCCAGCAGCCACCGACAGGGCTACGAGCAGTACTTC; CDR3 protein: CASSHRQGYEQYF; J gene: TRBJ2-7; D gene: TRBD1; V gene: TRBV5-1; clone size: NA
CDR3 DNA: TGTGCCAGCAGCACCTTTACAGGCGCAACTAATGAAAAACTGTTTTTT; CDR3 protein: CASSTFTGATNEKLFF; J gene: TRBJ1-4; D gene: NA; V gene: TRBV7-9; clone size: few
CDR3 DNA: TGTGCCAGCAGCCCTACTCGCGCTGAAGCTTTCTTT; CDR3 protein: CASSPTRAEAFF; J gene: TRBJ1-1; D gene: NA; V gene: TRBV6-5; clone size: NA
CDR3 DNA: TGTGCCAGCAGCGTAGGACAGGAGGGAAACACCATATATTTT; CDR3 protein: CASSVGQEGNTIYF; J gene: TRBJ1-3; D gene: TRBD1; V gene: TRBV7-2; clone size: NA
CDR3 DNA: TGTGCCAGCACCCTACAGGGGGGGAGGTACGAGCAGTACTTC; CDR3 protein: CASTLQGGRYEQYF; J gene: TRBJ2-7; D gene: NA; V gene: TRBV6-1; clone size: NA
CDR3 DNA: TGTGCCAGGAGACGGGGGTCCTACAATGAGCAGTTCTTC; CDR3 protein: CARRRGSYNEQFF; J gene: TRBJ2-1; D gene: NA; V gene: TRBV19; clone size: NA
CDR3 DNA: TGTGCCAGCAGCGGTGGCGGGGTTAGCAATCAGCCCCAGCATTTT; CDR3 protein: CASSGGGVSNQPQHF; J gene: TRBJ1-5; D gene: NA; V gene: TRBV9; clone size: NA
CDR3 DNA: TGCGCCAGCAGCGCAAGACAGGGTCCTTACGAGCAGTACTTC; CDR3 protein: CASSARQGPYEQYF; J gene: TRBJ2-7; D gene: TRBD1; V gene: TRBV4-3; clone size: NA
CDR3 DNA: TGTGCCAGCAGCTCACCCTTGACAGGGAGCTCCTACAATGAGCAGTTCTTC; CDR3 protein: CASSSPLTGSSYNEQFF; J gene: TRBJ2-1; D gene: TRBD1; V gene: TRBV11-3; clone size: NA
CDR3 DNA: TGTGCCAGCAGACCGGGACAGTTTAACACTGAAGCTTTCTTT; CDR3 protein: CASRPGQFNTEAFF; J gene: TRBJ1-1; D gene: TRBD1; V gene: TRBV6-5; clone size: few
CDR3 DNA: TGTGCCAGCAGCCTTGAGGCTATGCGTGAAGCTTTCTTT; CDR3 protein: CASSLEAMREAFF; J gene: TRBJ1-1; D gene: NA; V gene: TRBV5-4; clone size: NA
CDR3 DNA: TGTGCCATCAGACCCGCGGCGCGGGGGGACCCCGGGGAGCTGTTTTTT; CDR3 protein: CAIRPAARGDPGELFF; J gene: TRBJ2-2; D gene: TRBD2; V gene: TRBV10-3; clone size: NA
CDR3 DNA: TGTGCCAGCAGTTCTGAGGACTCCTCTTATCGTGTCACTGAAGCTTTCTTT; CDR3 protein: CASSSEDSSYRVTEAFF; J gene: TRBJ1-1; D gene: NA; V gene: TRBV27; clone size: NA
CDR3 DNA: TGTGCTAGCAGCCCTAGACTAGCGGGGGGGCGGGCCCTTCAAGAGACCCAGTACTTC; CDR3 protein: CASSPRLAGGRALQETQYF; J gene: TRBJ2-5; D gene: TRBD2; V gene: TRBV7-7; clone size: NA
CDR3 DNA: TGCGCCAGCAGCCAAGGGACGGGGGGTAGCTCCTACGAGCAGTACTTC; CDR3 protein: CASSQGTGGSSYEQYF; J gene: TRBJ2-7; D gene: TRBD2; V gene: TRBV4-3; clone size: NA
CDR3 DNA: TGTGCCAGCTCACCAAAGAGGTTGGGGCGGGACTACATCTACGAGCAGTACTTC; CDR3 protein: CASSPKRLGRDYIYEQYF; J gene: TRBJ2-7; D gene: TRBD2; V gene: TRBV18; clone size: NA
CDR3 DNA: TGCGCCAGCAGCCAAGGGCCAGGGTATGCCGGGGAGCTGTTTTTT; CDR3 protein: CASSQGPGYAGELFF; J gene: TRBJ2-2; D gene: NA; V gene: TRBV4-3; clone size: NA
CDR3 DNA: TGTGCCAGCAGCCAAGAAGCTAGCGGGGGTTACAATGAGCAGTTCTTC; CDR3 protein: CASSQEASGGYNEQFF; J gene: TRBJ2-1; D gene: TRBD2; V gene: TRBV4-2; clone size: NA
CDR3 DNA: TGTGCCAGTAGTCGAGAACCCTCCTACGAGCAGTACTTC; CDR3 protein: CASSREPSYEQYF; J gene: TRBJ2-7; D gene: NA; V gene: TRBV19; clone size: NA
CDR3 DNA: TGTGCCAGCAGTTCCCCGTCCTTAGGGGGTGCTGGAAACACCATATATTTT; CDR3 protein: CASSSPSLGGAGNTIYF; J gene: TRBJ1-3; D gene: NA; V gene: TRBV28; clone size: NA